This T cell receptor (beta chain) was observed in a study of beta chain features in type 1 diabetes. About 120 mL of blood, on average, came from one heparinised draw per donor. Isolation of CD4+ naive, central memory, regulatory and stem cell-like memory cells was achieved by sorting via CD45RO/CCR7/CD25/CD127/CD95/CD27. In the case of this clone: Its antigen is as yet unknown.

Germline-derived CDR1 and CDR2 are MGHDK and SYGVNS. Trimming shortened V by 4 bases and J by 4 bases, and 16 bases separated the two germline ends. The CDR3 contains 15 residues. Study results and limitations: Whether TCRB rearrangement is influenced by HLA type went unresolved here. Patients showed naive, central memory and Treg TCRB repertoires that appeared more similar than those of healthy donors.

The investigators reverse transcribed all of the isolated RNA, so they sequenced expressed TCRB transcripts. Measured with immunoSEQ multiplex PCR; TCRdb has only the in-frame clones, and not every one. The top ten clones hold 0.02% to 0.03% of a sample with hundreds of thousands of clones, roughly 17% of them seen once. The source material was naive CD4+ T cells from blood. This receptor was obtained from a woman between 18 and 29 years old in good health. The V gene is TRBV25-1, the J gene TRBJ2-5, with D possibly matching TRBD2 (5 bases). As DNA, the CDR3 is TGTGCCAGCAGTGTTCCTAGCTCGACCAGAGAGACCCAGTACTTC. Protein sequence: CASSVPSSTRETQYF.